The 15 T cell receptor beta chains below were found in one sample sequenced in a study of OX40 agonist ivuxolimab in advanced cancers. Sequencing used immunoSEQ multiplex PCR; TCRdb keeps in-frame clones, though not all of them. Of under 90,000 clones listed, 86% are singletons. The sequencing here drew on CD4+ or CD8+ T cells sorted from blood, taken in a trial of the OX40 agonist ivuxolimab. These receptors all stem from an adult with an advanced solid tumor such as melanoma, head and neck, liver or kidney cancer.

The genes are TRBV2 and TRBJ1-2; the match to TRBD1 covers 9 bases. After removal of 6 bases from V and 4 bases from J, the junction contained 9 bases not matched to a gene. CDR3 size: 15 residues. The germline V gene encodes CDR1 SNHLY and CDR2 FYNNEI. The CDR3 nucleotides are TGTGCCAGCAGCCAGGGACAGGGAGGGATCTATGGCTACACCTTC. Its protein product is CASSQGQGGIYGYTF.

This chain joins TRBV2 and TRBJ2-2, with D possibly being TRBD2 (6 bases). V dropped 10 bases and J dropped 4 bases, with 16 bases sitting between them. Germline lookup yields CDR1 SNHLY and CDR2 FYNNEI. The CDR3 loop spans 14 amino acids. CDR3 nucleotides: TGTGCCACCAATCGAGGAGGGGCCACCGGGGAGCTGTTTTTT. Its translation: CATNRGGATGELFF. Filled out from reference TRBV2 and TRBJ2-2, the complete variable domain reads EPEVTQTPSHQVTQMGQEVILRCVPISNHLYFYWYRQILGQKVEFLVSFYNNEISEKSEIFDDQFSVERPDGSNFTLKIRSTKLEDSAMYFCATNRGGATGELFFGEGSRLTVL.

This chain uses TRBV7-6 with TRBJ2-5, with 9 bases aligning to TRBD2. This CDR3 contains 16 residues. V shed 5 bases and J 4 bases; nucleotides not matched to a gene: 11. Germline values: CDR1 SGHVS, CDR2 FNYEAQ. The DNA for the CDR3 is TGTGCCAGCAGCCCCACCGGCGGGGGGGCCGGAGAGACCCAGTACTTC. Translating it yields CASSPTGGGAGETQYF. The variable domain in full, with the rest retrieved from reference TRBV7-6 and TRBJ2-5, is GAGVSQSPRYKVTKRGQDVALRCDPISGHVSLYWYRQALGQGPEFLTYFNYEAQQDKSGLPNDRFSAERPEGSISTLTIQRTEQRDSAMYRCASSPTGGGAGETQYFGPGTRLLVL.

This sequence joins TRBV28 and TRBJ2-7; D possibly corresponds to TRBD2 (6 bases). This CDR3 is built from 16 residues. The germline V gene has CDR1 MDHEN and CDR2 SYDVKM. Deletions cut 2 bases from V and 2 bases from J, with 16 bases between. CDR3 loop: CASSLIGGGSAYEQYF. The DNA for the CDR3 is TGTGCCAGCAGTTTAATTGGGGGAGGCTCCGCCTACGAGCAGTACTTC.

A single count supports this clone. The chain has TRBV7-9 and TRBJ1-6; D gene uncertain. Trimming cost V 5 bases and J 6 bases, with 11 bases left between them. This CDR3 has 14 amino acids. CDR1 and CDR2 (germline): SEHNR, FQNEAQ (reference sequence). This chain's CDR3 is CASSPEPGNSPLHF. The DNA for the CDR3 is TGTGCCAGCAGCCCTGAGCCTGGTAATTCACCCCTCCACTTT. The variable domain in full, completed from reference TRBV7-9 and TRBJ1-6, reads DTGVSQNPRHKITKRGQNVTFRCDPISEHNRLYWYRQTLGQGPEFLTYFQNEAQLEKSRLLSDRFSAERPKGSFSTLEIQRTEQGDSAMYLCASSPEPGNSPLHFGNGTRLTVT.

The V call is TRBV11-2, the J call TRBJ2-7; TRBD1 agrees at 7 bases. The germline V gene has CDR1 SGHAT and CDR2 FQNNGV. The ends lost 4 bases at V and 1 base at J; junction bases unmatched: 4. The CDR3 has 14 residues. The CDR3 sequence is CASSSSGGSYEQYF. The CDR3 nucleotides are TGTGCCAGCAGCTCATCAGGGGGATCCTACGAGCAGTACTTC.

The rearrangement joins TRBV19 to TRBJ1-2; 9 positions match TRBD1. The CDR3 covers 15 residues. Germline CDR1 is LNHDA and CDR2 is SQIVND (reference sequence). V gave up 5 bases and J gave up 5 bases; unmatched junction bases: 9. The DNA of the CDR3 is TGTGCCAGTAGTCCCTGGACAGGGGCGTCATATGGCTACACCTTC. Residues: CASSPWTGASYGYTF.

This chain joins TRBV5-1 and TRBJ2-7; the D is unclear. The CDR3 loop spans 15 amino acids. Germline V gene data show CDR1 as SGHRS and CDR2 as YFSETQ. Trimming took off 0 bases at V and 5 bases at J, with 15 bases between the two ends. The CDR3 sequence is CASSLVPPRGNEQYF. In DNA form, the CDR3 reads TGCGCCAGCAGCTTGGTTCCACCCCGAGGCAACGAGCAGTACTTC.

This clone appeared a single time. The chain employs TRBV2 and TRBJ2-5; D unresolved. The germline V gene encodes CDR1 SNHLY and CDR2 FYNNEI. The length of the CDR3 is 12 residues. The V and J ends lost 5 bases and 9 bases respectively, with 13 bases between them. DNA of the CDR3: TGTGCCAGCAGTCTGATCCGACAAGCCCAGTACTTC. Translated: CASSLIRQAQYF.

This clone was detected once. The chain is built from TRBV2 and TRBJ2-4; 11 nucleotides align to TRBD1. Trimming at V came to 4 bases and at J to 8 bases, leaving 1 base not matched to a gene. The CDR3 has 13 amino acids. Looked up from germline, CDR1 is SNHLY and CDR2 is FYNNEI. DNA for the CDR3: TGTGCCAGCAGTGGGGACAGGGGGGACATTCAGTACTTC. As protein: CASSGDRGDIQYF.

The CDR3 is CASKAGTTSTDTQYF. CDR3 nucleotides: TGTGCCAGCAAGGCCGGGACAACTAGCACAGATACGCAGTATTTT. The chain uses TRBV6-5 and TRBJ2-3, with D tentatively TRBD1 (6 bases). V was clipped by 7 bases and J by 0 bases, with 14 bases between them. This CDR3 is 15 amino acids long. The V gene's germline CDR1 is MNHEY and CDR2 SVGAGI.

This chain links TRBV19 with TRBJ2-3, with 9 bases aligning to TRBD2. This CDR3 is built from 16 residues. Germline loops: CDR1 LNHDA, CDR2 SQIVND (reference sequence). V trimming: 4 bases; J trimming: 10 bases; junction bases outside the gene matches: 15. CDR3: CASSTAALISGSAQYF. The CDR3 DNA sequence: TGTGCCAGTAGTACTGCCGCTCTGATTAGCGGGAGTGCGCAGTATTTT. Together with reference TRBV19 and TRBJ2-3, the CDR3 gives the full variable domain: DGGITQSPKYLFRKEGQNVTLSCEQNLNHDAMYWYRQDPGQGLRLIYYSQIVNDFQKGDIAEGYSVSREKKESFPLTVTSAQKNPTAFYLCASSTAALISGSAQYFGPGTRLTVL.

The V call is TRBV18, the J call TRBJ2-4; D uncertain. V shed 5 bases and J shed 1 base, with 12 bases lying between them. The CDR3 runs 15 residues. CDR1 KGHSH and CDR2 LQKENI come from the germline V gene. In nucleotides, the CDR3 is TGTGCCAGCTCAAAAGGGTCGATGGCCAAAAACATTCAGTACTTC. It codes for CASSKGSMAKNIQYF.

V gene TRBV15 combines with J gene TRBJ2-7; 13 bases match TRBD2. CDR3 length: 16 residues. CDR1 is LNHNV, CDR2 YYDKDF, per germline (reference sequence). V lost 5 bases, J lost 3 bases, and 7 bases stayed unmatched. The CDR3 sequence: CATSPRTSGGLYEQYF. The CDR3 DNA reads TGTGCCACCAGCCCCCGGACTAGCGGGGGCCTCTACGAGCAGTACTTC.

This chain joins TRBV5-1 and TRBJ1-1; 9 bases are shared with TRBD1. This CDR3 contains 15 residues. V trimming: 4 bases; J trimming: 3 bases; junction bases outside the gene matches: 7. Germline values: CDR1 SGHRS, CDR2 YFSETQ. The CDR3 spells CASSPADRGHTEAFF. The CDR3 region has the DNA TGCGCCAGCAGCCCTGCGGACAGGGGACACACTGAAGCTTTCTTT.